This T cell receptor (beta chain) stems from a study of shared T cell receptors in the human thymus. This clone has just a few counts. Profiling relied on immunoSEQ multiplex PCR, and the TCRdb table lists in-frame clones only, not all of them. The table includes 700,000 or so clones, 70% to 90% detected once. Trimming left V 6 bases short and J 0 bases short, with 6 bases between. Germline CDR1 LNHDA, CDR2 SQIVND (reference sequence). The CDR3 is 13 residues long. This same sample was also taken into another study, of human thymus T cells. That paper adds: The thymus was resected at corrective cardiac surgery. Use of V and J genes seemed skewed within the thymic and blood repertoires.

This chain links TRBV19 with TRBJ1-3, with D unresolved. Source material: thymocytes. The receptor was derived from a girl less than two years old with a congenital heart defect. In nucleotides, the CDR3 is TGTGCCAGTAGCAGGATCTCTGGAAACACCATATATTTT. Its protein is CASSRISGNTIYF.